These 32 T cell receptor beta chains came from one sample sequenced in a study of blood T cells in healthy people across ages. The use of a sample-barcoded 5' primer and a J-beta primer mix characterized a second PCR of about 6 to 11 cycles. TCRdb independently ran MiXCR on the 5' RACE reads; one entry per CDR3 protein. The table has 1,800,000 or so distinct CDR3 sequences, 30% to 40% seen once; the top ten hold 20% to 25%. Sequencing input: blood. The receptors come from a human donor in good health.

This clonotype was detected only a few times. This chain connects TRBV12-3 or TRBV12-4 to TRBJ2-7; D not resolved. V was shortened by 4 bases and J by 3 bases, with 16 bases between the two germline ends. The CDR3 length is 15 residues. CDR3 nucleotide sequence: TGTGCCAGCAGTTACGGGTCTTCAACCATCTACGAGCAGTACTTC. It encodes CASSYGSSTIYEQYF.

This clonotype turned up a few times. The genes are TRBV2 and TRBJ2-5, with D hard to call. The CDR3 is made up of 12 amino acids. Germline V lookup: CDR1 SNHLY, CDR2 FYNNEI. Trimming removed 7 bases from V and 4 bases from J, with 10 bases in between. The CDR3 region is CASTPLLETQYF. The CDR3 DNA is TGTGCCAGCACCCCCTTACTAGAGACCCAGTACTTC.

This clonotype was counted only a few times. The rearrangement joins TRBV4-2 to TRBJ2-5, with D unresolved. V lost 0 bases and J lost 5, with 10 bases in between. CDR3 length: 14 residues. Per the germline V gene, CDR1 is LGHNA and CDR2 is YNFKEQ. Here the CDR3 reads CASSQDRLVETQYF. The CDR3 DNA reads TGTGCCAGCAGCCAAGATCGTCTAGTCGAGACCCAGTACTTC.

This clonotype was seen a handful of times. The chain couples TRBV7-9 to TRBJ2-7; 8 bases are shared with TRBD1. CDR1 and CDR2 from the germline V gene are SEHNR and FQNEAQ (reference sequence). V was clipped by 5 bases and J by 0 bases; unmatched bases: 9. The CDR3 is made up of 16 amino acids. CDR3 in DNA: TGTGCCAGCAGCGGCCCGATGACAGGGGCCTCCTACGAGCAGTACTTC. Translated, it gives CASSGPMTGASYEQYF. Drawing the rest from reference TRBV7-9 and TRBJ2-7, the complete variable domain is DTGVSQNPRHKITKRGQNVTFRCDPISEHNRLYWYRQTLGQGPEFLTYFQNEAQLEKSRLLSDRFSAERPKGSFSTLEIQRTEQGDSAMYLCASSGPMTGASYEQYFGPGTRLTVT.

Of note for this clonotype: The junction departs from the called germline gene at one end, perhaps through a read error. The gene calls are TRBV7-6 and TRBJ1-1, with unresolved D. The CDR3 runs to 12 residues. The germline V gene has CDR1 SGHVS and CDR2 FNYEAQ. This CDR3 reads CASGLGDTEAFF. The CDR3 nucleotides are TGTGCCAGCGGCTTAGGAGACACTGAAGCTTTCTTT.

Only a few counts were recorded for this clonotype. J is TRBJ2-7 and V is TRBV15; maybe TRBD1 (6 bases). The CDR3 is 13 residues long. Trimming left V 3 bases short and J 7 bases short, with 13 bases between. CDR1 and CDR2 (germline): LNHNV, YYDKDF (reference sequence). CDR3 in amino acids: CATSRGALSEQYF. In DNA form, the CDR3 reads TGTGCCACCAGCAGGGGGGCACTTAGTGAGCAGTACTTC.

A few counts support this clonotype. The chain is built from TRBV11-2 and TRBJ2-1, with TRBD2 matching 12 bases. Germline loops: CDR1 SGHAT, CDR2 FQNNGV. This CDR3 has 21 amino acids. V gave up 1 base and J gave up 1 base; unmatched junction bases: 14. The CDR3 nucleotides are TGTGCCAGCAGCTTAGGGGCGCGACTAGCGGGGGCCAGACTTTCCTACAATGAGCAGTTCTTC. Translating it yields CASSLGARLAGARLSYNEQFF.

This clonotype was detected once. The J gene is TRBJ2-3, the V gene TRBV7-8, with D perhaps matching TRBD1 (5 bases). This CDR3 spans 13 amino acids. V gave up 5 bases and J gave up 5 bases, with 11 bases separating them. Germline-derived CDR1 and CDR2 are SGHVS and FQNEAQ. The CDR3 region is CASSAGQVDTQYF. The CDR3 DNA sequence: TGTGCCAGCAGCGCCGGACAAGTAGATACGCAGTATTTT.

On this clonotype: One base away lies a much larger clone, so this may be a sequencing read error. V and J are TRBV10-3 and TRBJ2-7; weak D call: TRBD1 (5 bases). The CDR3 has 15 residues. Germline V gives CDR1 ENHRY, CDR2 SYGVKD. The CDR3 DNA is TGTGCCATCAGTGAGTTAGAGACAGTTCCCTACGGGCAGTACTTC. This translates into CAISELETVPYGQYF.

The chain is built from TRBV2 and TRBJ1-1, with a possible D match to TRBD1 (6 bases). The CDR3 consists of 16 residues. The V gene lost 1 base and the J gene lost 3 bases, with 15 bases spanning the gap. The V gene's germline CDR1 is SNHLY and CDR2 FYNNEI. The CDR3 DNA reads as TGTGCCAGCAGTGAAGGGCGGGGGGGCGTAGACACTGAAGCTTTCTTT. It encodes CASSEGRGGVDTEAFF.

The rearrangement joins TRBV28 to TRBJ1-2, with D possibly matching TRBD1 (5 bases). Trimming took 6 bases from V and 3 from J, leaving 14 bases between them. CDR1 and CDR2 (germline): MDHEN, SYDVKM. The CDR3 has 14 amino acids. The DNA of the CDR3 is TGTGCCAGCAGCTCACCCGGACATGACTATGGCTACACCTTC. Its protein is CASSSPGHDYGYTF.

This clonotype was found a few times. The chain recombines TRBV7-2 with TRBJ2-5; D may be TRBD1 or TRBD2 (5 bases each). Trimming shortened V by 10 bases and J by 2 bases, and 20 bases separated the two germline ends. The CDR3 extends over 15 amino acids. CDR1 and CDR2 (germline): SGHTA, FQGNSA. The chain's CDR3 is CANRLQLGVQETQYF. CDR3 DNA: TGTGCCAACAGACTTCAGTTGGGGGTTCAAGAGACCCAGTACTTC.

This clonotype was observed a handful of times. The chain employs TRBV11-1 and TRBJ2-1; D might be TRBD1 (6 bases). The CDR3 contains 14 residues. Trimming left V 7 bases short and J 2 bases short, with 12 bases between. Germline assignment: CDR1 SGHAT and CDR2 FQDESV (reference sequence). CDR3 sequence reads: CASKTGRAYNEQFF. Written as DNA, the CDR3 is TGTGCCAGCAAAACAGGGCGCGCCTACAATGAGCAGTTCTTC.

In its sample, this clonotype was seen once. A much larger clone is a single base away; this may be a read error. The rearrangement links TRBV9 to TRBJ2-2, with no clear D. The CDR3 has 12 residues. Per germline, CDR1 SGDLS and CDR2 YYNGEE. V was clipped by 2 bases and J by 3 bases, with 2 bases between them. This chain's CDR3 is CASSVYTGELFF. The CDR3, as DNA: TGTGCCAGCAGCGTTTACACCGGGGAGCTGTTTTTT. The variable domain in full, with the rest retrieved from reference TRBV9 and TRBJ2-2, is DSGVTQTPKHLITATGQRVTLRCSPRSGDLSVYWYQQSLDQGLQFLIQYYNGEERAKGNILERFSAQQFPDLHSELNLSSLELGDSALYFCASSVYTGELFFGEGSRLTVL.

The chain uses TRBV12-3 or TRBV12-4 and TRBJ2-3, with 9 bases identical to TRBD2. V lost 4 bases to trimming and J lost 2 bases; unmatched junction nucleotides: 7. CDR3 length equals 16 residues. In DNA, the CDR3 is TGTGCCAGCAGTTCCGTAGCGGGGGATCACACAGATACGCAGTATTTT. It translates to CASSSVAGDHTDTQYF.

This clonotype turned up a few times. This sequence joins TRBV28 and TRBJ2-4; D is unresolved. Gene TRBJ2-5 matches the end of the DNA better, so the J call may be wrong. The germline V gene has CDR1 MDHEN and CDR2 SYDVKM. The CDR3 covers 12 residues. CDR3 in amino acids: CASSVGAKTQYF. CDR3 coding DNA: TGTGCCAGCAGTGTAGGAGCCAAGACCCAGTACTTC.

V and J are TRBV9 and TRBJ2-1, with D possibly TRBD1 on 5 matching bases. The germline V and J ends were trimmed by 2 bases and 10 bases, with 13 bases remaining between them. The CDR3 has 13 residues. Germline values: CDR1 SGDLS, CDR2 YYNGEE. CDR3 coding DNA: TGTGCCAGCAGCGTTGGAGACAGCAACGAGCAGTTCTTC. Translating gives CASSVGDSNEQFF. The full variable domain, in which reference TRBV9 and TRBJ2-1 provide the parts outside the CDR3, is DSGVTQTPKHLITATGQRVTLRCSPRSGDLSVYWYQQSLDQGLQFLIQYYNGEERAKGNILERFSAQQFPDLHSELNLSSLELGDSALYFCASSVGDSNEQFFGPGTRLTVL.

The sample holds a few counts of this clonotype. The CDR3 DNA sequence: TGCGCCAGCAGGCGAGTGGAGGGGGGTGTGACCCAGTACTTC. It specifies CASRRVEGGVTQYF. This chain links TRBV5-1 with TRBJ2-5; D may match TRBD1 or TRBD2 (6 bases each). Trimming took 5 bases from V and 7 from J, leaving 18 bases between them. The CDR3 is made up of 14 amino acids. Germline values: CDR1 SGHRS, CDR2 YFSETQ.

This clonotype has a handful of counts. This sequence joins TRBV11-1 and TRBJ1-2; 8 positions match TRBD1. Unmatched junction bases numbered 9, after V lost 5 bases and J lost 4 bases. CDR1 is SGHAT, CDR2 FQDESV, per germline (reference sequence). This CDR3 spans 15 amino acids. The CDR3 bases are TGTGCCAGCAGCCCTGGACAGGGCCTCTCCTATGGCTACACCTTC. This translates into CASSPGQGLSYGYTF.

This clonotype was seen only a few times. The CDR3, as DNA: TGCAGCGTTCCTACACAGGAGAGGGCTTTCTTT. Amino acid sequence: CSVPTQERAFF. The chain joins TRBV29-1 to TRBJ1-1; D may be TRBD1 (5 bases). This CDR3 has 11 residues. Trimming took off 5 bases at V and 11 bases at J, with 15 bases between the two ends. CDR1 is SQVTM, CDR2 ANQGSEA, per germline.

About this clonotype itself: The junction does not match germline at one end; this may be a read error. The chain recombines TRBV5-1 with TRBJ2-7; D not certain. Germline lookup yields CDR1 SGHRS and CDR2 YFSETQ. The CDR3 contains 14 residues. The CDR3 spells CTSSWGDGSYEQYF. DNA of the CDR3: TGCACCAGCAGTTGGGGTGACGGTTCCTACGAGCAGTACTTC.

This clonotype has just a few counts. The gene calls are TRBV4-1 and TRBJ2-3; the D call may be TRBD1 or TRBD2 (6 bases each). V was shortened by 4 bases and J by 5 bases, with 19 bases between the two germline ends. In germline, CDR1 is MGHRA, CDR2 YSYEKL. The CDR3 extends over 16 amino acids. The CDR3 loop is CASSLLPGASGDTQYF. The CDR3 DNA reads as TGCGCCAGCAGCCTTCTACCGGGGGCGTCCGGAGATACGCAGTATTTT.

In this sample, this clonotype turned up a few times. The chain recombines TRBV20-1 with TRBJ2-5, with 9 bases fitting TRBD2. Germline loops: CDR1 DFQATT, CDR2 SNEGSKA (reference sequence). With V trimmed by 1 base and J by 5 bases, 8 bases remained unmatched. CDR3 length: 15 residues. This chain's CDR3 is CSARAHAGGQETQYF. The CDR3 region has the DNA TGCAGTGCTAGAGCCCATGCGGGGGGGCAGGAGACCCAGTACTTC.

The chain is built from TRBV15 and TRBJ2-1; D is unresolved. The CDR3 runs 14 residues. Trimming took 1 base from V and 9 from J, leaving 13 bases between them. The V gene's germline CDR1 is LNHNV and CDR2 YYDKDF (reference sequence). CDR3 sequence: CATSRVLQTPEQFF. The CDR3 bases are TGTGCCACCAGCAGAGTCTTGCAAACCCCTGAGCAGTTCTTC.

The rearrangement joins TRBV6-2 or TRBV6-3 to TRBJ1-2, with D unresolved. CDR3 length: 15 residues. CDR1 is MNHEY and CDR2 is SVGEGT in the germline V gene. V lost 5 bases, J lost 4 bases, and 17 bases lay in between. CDR3 nucleotide sequence: TGTGCCAGCAGTGCCAGGCCCAATTCCCTCTATGGCTACACCTTC. As protein: CASSARPNSLYGYTF.

This clonotype was seen more than once but under ten times. The rearrangement links TRBV7-6 to TRBJ2-7; 7 bases match TRBD2. CDR1 and CDR2 (germline): SGHVS, FNYEAQ. The CDR3 runs 15 residues. J lost 4 bases, V lost 1 base, and 7 bases had no gene match. Written as DNA, the CDR3 is TGTGCCAGCAGCTTAGAAGCGACTAGCATATACGAGCAGTACTTC. This codes for CASSLEATSIYEQYF.

This clonotype has only a few counts. The chain joins TRBV4-1 to TRBJ1-2, with TRBD1 identical over 7 bases. V shed 1 base and J 0 bases; nucleotides not matched to a gene: 5. The CDR3 loop spans 16 amino acids. The germline V gene encodes CDR1 MGHRA and CDR2 YSYEKL. In DNA, the CDR3 is TGCGCCAGCAGCCAAGTAAGCAGGGGGACTAACTATGGCTACACCTTC. It translates to CASSQVSRGTNYGYTF.

Concerning this clonotype: An end of the junction does not agree with germline; a read error may underlie this. The J gene is TRBJ1-4, the V gene TRBV11-3; the D is unclear. The CDR3 is 14 residues long. Germline V gene sequence: CDR1 SGHNT, CDR2 YENEEA. CDR3 nucleotides: TGTGCCGGCAGCTTGGGCAGAGCTAATGAAAAACTGTTTTTT. Its protein product is CAGSLGRANEKLFF.

This clonotype was seen at least ten times. The rearrangement joins TRBV11-3 to TRBJ2-7, with TRBD2 as a possible D gene (5 bases). V lost 8 bases and J 4 bases, leaving 12 bases between the germline ends. CDR3 length equals 12 residues. CDR1 is SGHNT and CDR2 is YENEEA in the germline V gene. DNA of the CDR3: TGTGCCAGCTCACGGGAATTATACGAGCAGTACTTC. It translates to CASSRELYEQYF.

The V gene is TRBV7-3, the J gene TRBJ1-5, with D possibly matching TRBD1 (5 bases). Trimming cost V 3 bases and J 8 bases, with 8 bases left between them. CDR3 length equals 12 residues. Germline CDR1 is SGHTA and CDR2 is FQGTGA. The CDR3 loop reads CASSLGGEPQHF. DNA for the CDR3: TGTGCCAGCAGCTTGGGGGGAGAGCCCCAGCATTTT.

This clonotype was seen a handful of times. The CDR3 loop reads CASSLGPNPFNEQFF. The CDR3 DNA reads as TGTGCCAGCAGCTTGGGACCCAACCCTTTCAATGAGCAGTTCTTC. The gene calls are TRBV7-9 and TRBJ2-1; perhaps D is TRBD1 or TRBD2 (5 bases each). Germline CDR1 SEHNR, CDR2 FQNEAQ (reference sequence). The length of the CDR3 is 15 residues. Trimming removed 3 bases from V and 6 bases from J, with 15 bases in between.

The chain couples TRBV30 to TRBJ2-7; unclear D gene. The CDR3 loop spans 12 amino acids. The V gene lost 0 bases and the J gene lost 1 base, with 4 bases spanning the gap. Germline V gene lookup returns CDR1 GTSNPN and CDR2 SVGIG (reference sequence). CDR3 DNA sequence: TGTGCCTGGAGTGTTATGTCCTACGAGCAGTACTTC. Protein product: CAWSVMSYEQYF.